The 18 T cell receptor beta chains below all came from one sample that was sequenced in a study of blood T cell repertoires in COVID-19. Clones were read by immunoSEQ multiplex PCR, and TCRdb kept only the in-frame ones, dropping some. Seen here are 270,000 or so clones, roughly 90% observed once, and the top ten hold roughly 0.96%. Sequenced material: peripheral blood. The receptor set was obtained from a woman aged 40 to 49 who had recovered from COVID-19.

The V and J genes are TRBV18 and TRBJ2-1; D is possibly TRBD2 (6 bases). This CDR3 contains 13 residues. V lost 5 bases and J 7 bases, leaving 12 bases between the germline ends. CDR1 is KGHSH, CDR2 LQKENI, per germline. The CDR3 spells CASSAGLTNEQFF. The CDR3 nucleotides read TGTGCCAGCTCAGCGGGACTGACGAATGAGCAGTTCTTC.

The rearrangement joins TRBV6-2 or TRBV6-3 to TRBJ2-2; D gene unclear. This CDR3 region has 15 residues. Trimming cost V 4 bases and J 4 bases, with 13 bases left between them. Germline lookup yields CDR1 MNHEY and CDR2 SVGEGT. This chain's CDR3 is CASSFPQPSTGELFF. CDR3 nucleotide sequence: TGTGCCAGCAGTTTCCCACAGCCAAGCACCGGGGAGCTGTTTTTT.

This rearrangement joins TRBV7-3 to TRBJ2-1; TRBD2 is a possible D gene (6 bases). CDR1 SGHTA and CDR2 FQGTGA come from the germline V gene. The V and J ends lost 2 bases and 9 bases respectively, with 11 bases between them. The CDR3 consists of 13 residues. CDR3 loop: CASSLYGGGEQFF. The DNA of the CDR3 is TGTGCCAGCAGCTTATATGGGGGAGGTGAGCAGTTCTTC.

This clone appeared once. The rearrangement links TRBV9 to TRBJ2-7; TRBD2 is a possible D gene (5 bases). Germline CDR1 is SGDLS and CDR2 is YYNGEE. Trimming shortened V by 4 bases and J by 5 bases, and 16 bases separated the two germline ends. The CDR3 is 14 residues long. CDR3 bases: TGTGCCAGCAGCCCCGAGCGGTATCTTAACGAGCAGTACTTC. This encodes CASSPERYLNEQYF. Drawing the rest from reference TRBV9 and TRBJ2-7, the complete variable domain is DSGVTQTPKHLITATGQRVTLRCSPRSGDLSVYWYQQSLDQGLQFLIQYYNGEERAKGNILERFSAQQFPDLHSELNLSSLELGDSALYFCASSPERYLNEQYFGPGTRLTVT.

A few counts support this clone. This chain uses TRBV15 with TRBJ2-1; 8 bases fit TRBD2. With 0 bases clipped from V and 9 bases from J, the junction kept 7 bases outside the gene matches. This CDR3 has 15 amino acids. Germline CDR1 and CDR2: LNHNV and YYDKDF (reference sequence). Here the CDR3 DNA reads TGTGCCACCAGCAGAGATCGGCGGGAGGAGGGTGAGCAGTTCTTC. Translation gives CATSRDRREEGEQFF.

The rearrangement uses TRBV10-3 and TRBJ2-5; perhaps TRBD1 as D (5 bases). The CDR3 has 13 amino acids. Germline V CDR1 and CDR2: ENHRY, SYGVKD. Trimming took 5 bases from V and 5 from J, leaving 12 bases between them. The CDR3 is CAISLSGAETQYF. In DNA form, the CDR3 reads TGTGCCATCAGTTTGAGTGGGGCGGAGACCCAGTACTTC.

The chain combines TRBV3-1 (or the pseudogene TRBV3-2) with TRBJ1-2; D call uncertain. The germline CDR1 and CDR2 sequences are LGHDT and YNNKEL (reference sequence). Trimming took 3 bases from V and 4 from J, leaving 18 bases between them. CDR3 length: 16 amino acids. Here the CDR3 reads CASSQVGFGEIYGYTF. The CDR3 coding sequence is TGTGCCAGCAGCCAGGTAGGGTTCGGGGAAATCTATGGCTACACCTTC.

J is TRBJ2-7 and V is TRBV5-1, with D tentatively TRBD1 (6 bases). The CDR3 length is 14 residues. Germline V CDR1 and CDR2: SGHRS, YFSETQ. V was trimmed by 6 bases and J by 7 bases, leaving 20 bases between them. CDR3 loop: CASIQAGVRWEQYF. The DNA for the CDR3 is TGCGCCAGCATCCAGGCAGGGGTGCGTTGGGAGCAGTACTTC.

Here the CDR3 reads CASSEEVTGGSEAFF. The CDR3 bases are TGTGCCAGCAGTGAAGAAGTGACAGGGGGCTCTGAAGCTTTCTTT. The V call is TRBV25-1, the J call TRBJ1-1; 10 bases map to TRBD1. CDR1 and CDR2 (germline): MGHDK, SYGVNS. Trimming cost V 2 bases and J 6 bases; bases outside gene matches: 6. The CDR3 spans 15 residues.

The rearrangement uses TRBV7-9 and TRBJ2-2, with 7 bases matching TRBD2. V lost 1 base to trimming and J lost 3 bases; unmatched junction nucleotides: 11. Germline V gene data show CDR1 as SEHNR and CDR2 as FQNEAQ (reference sequence). This CDR3 is built from 18 residues. For the CDR3, the DNA is TGTGCCAGCAGCTTAGGGTGGGACTACCACAAGTACACCGGGGAGCTGTTTTTT. As protein: CASSLGWDYHKYTGELFF.

This chain links TRBV9 with TRBJ2-5; 9 nucleotides agree with TRBD1. V trimming: 4 bases; J trimming: 4 bases; junction bases outside the gene matches: 11. Germline CDR1 SGDLS, CDR2 YYNGEE. This CDR3 region has 16 residues. The DNA for the CDR3 is TGTGCCAGCAGCCCTTCGGGACAGGGAGGCCCAGAGACCCAGTACTTC. It translates to CASSPSGQGGPETQYF.

This sequence joins TRBV27 and TRBJ2-1; 9 bases are a match to TRBD2. This CDR3 comprises 15 residues. CDR1 MNHEY and CDR2 SMNVEV come from the germline V gene (reference sequence). The V segment lost 2 bases and the J segment 7 bases; nucleotides outside the gene matches: 6. DNA for the CDR3: TGTGCCAGCAGTTTAATGCTAGCGGGGAAGAATGAGCAGTTCTTC. This sequence encodes CASSLMLAGKNEQFF.

CDR3 DNA sequence: TGTGCCTGGAGTCCTCACAGAAAAGCGGGAGGGCCCAATGAGCAGTTCTTC. Its protein is CAWSPHRKAGGPNEQFF. The chain has TRBV30 and TRBJ2-1, with 10 bases lining up with TRBD2. The CDR3 runs 17 residues. Losses at the gene ends were 2 bases for V and 6 bases for J; bases not matched to a gene: 13. The germline V gene has CDR1 GTSNPN and CDR2 SVGIG (reference sequence).

The CDR3 sequence: CASSVLGQGYEQYF. CDR3 sequence (DNA): TGTGCCAGCAGCGTCTTGGGACAGGGCTACGAGCAGTACTTC. The chain combines TRBV9 with TRBJ2-7; 9 positions agree with TRBD1. The CDR3 has 14 residues. CDR1 SGDLS and CDR2 YYNGEE come from the germline V gene. V shed 2 bases, J shed 3 bases, and the junction held 3 bases outside the gene matches.

This clone has only a few counts. CDR3 DNA: TGTGCCAGCAGCGTCTCGACTAGCGGGATAGGCAAAAACATTCAGTACTTC. As protein: CASSVSTSGIGKNIQYF. The chain combines TRBV9 with TRBJ2-4; 11 positions match TRBD2. Trimming removed 2 bases from V and 3 bases from J; junction bases left unmatched: 7. In germline, CDR1 is SGDLS, CDR2 YYNGEE. This CDR3 is 17 amino acids long.

The rearrangement links TRBV30 to TRBJ1-3; D remains unclear. The CDR3 runs to 14 residues. Trimming removed 1 base at V and 4 bases at J, with 11 bases between. The V gene's germline CDR1 is GTSNPN and CDR2 SVGIG (reference sequence). CDR3 residues: CAWSGHRSGNTIYF. CDR3 nucleotides: TGTGCCTGGAGTGGACACCGCTCAGGAAACACCATATATTTT. The variable domain in full, with the rest retrieved from reference TRBV30 and TRBJ1-3, is SQTIHQWPATLVQPVGSPLSLECTVEGTSNPNLYWYRQAAGRGLQLLFYSVGIGQISSEVPQNLSASRPQDRQFILSSKKLLLSDSGFYLCAWSGHRSGNTIYFGEGSWLTVV.

V gene TRBV3-1 (or the pseudogene TRBV3-2) combines with J gene TRBJ2-2; D is undetermined. The germline gives CDR1 LGHDT, CDR2 YNNKEL (reference sequence). The V and J ends lost 3 bases and 6 bases respectively, with 8 bases between them. There are 13 residues in the CDR3. The CDR3 region has the DNA TGTGCCAGCAGCCAGAGAGTCCCCGGGGAGCTGTTTTTT. Its protein product is CASSQRVPGELFF.

The rearrangement links TRBV25-1 to TRBJ2-6; no clear D gene. CDR1 is MGHDK and CDR2 is SYGVNS in the germline V gene. Trimming removed 2 bases at V and 0 bases at J, with 8 bases between. This CDR3 is built from 16 residues. The CDR3 sequence: CASSEERGSGANVLTF. In DNA form, the CDR3 reads TGTGCCAGCAGTGAAGAGCGCGGCTCTGGGGCCAACGTCCTGACTTTC.